This entry features one T cell receptor (beta chain) sequence. This sample was taken from a study of human T cells and chemical hapten exposure. The overall study: For sensitization, 2% DPC was applied to a roughly 2 cm by roughly 2 cm patch of upper inner arm skin. The patients were mostly female; they had alopecia areata, totalis or universalis.

Time point specified: patch test 1, 2 weeks after DPC sensitization. Sample treatment: therapeutic diphenylcyclopropenone sensitization with weekly scalp DPC. Someone pulled total RNA out of unfractionated whole blood. The CDR3 is 13 amino acids. V dropped 2 bases and J dropped 5; count of bases not matched to a gene: 2. Germline V lookup: CDR1 MNHEY, CDR2 SMNVEV (reference sequence). TCRdb fed the RACE reads into MiXCR, producing one record per CDR3 protein. The table includes roughly 52,000 distinct CDR3 sequences, roughly 11% detected once. The input for sequencing was whole blood, taken in connection with sensitization to the hapten diphenylcyclopropenone (DPC). The rearrangement uses TRBV27 and TRBJ2-5; TRBD2 matches at 7 bases. This clonotype was sampled from a woman in her forties with alopecia areata. Some clones in this sample may be carry-over from other donors' samples. CDR3 sequence (DNA): TGTGCCAGCAGTTTAACCGGGAGGGAGACCCAGTACTTC. Protein sequence: CASSLTGRETQYF.